The clone carrying this T cell receptor beta chain was picked up one time. This sample stems from a study of blood T cell repertoires in COVID-19. In the study overall: From the United States, Italy and Spain came samples of acute and convalescent COVID-19. The analysed material was cDNA or gDNA that came from T cells, B-cell-depleted T cells, or PBMCs.

Sequencing was performed with immunoSEQ multiplex PCR; in TCRdb, only in-frame clones are kept and a portion is missing. The sample records 45,000 or so clones, roughly nine tenths being singletons. The sample consisted of peripheral blood. The sequence was collected from a human donor in a cohort sampled during active COVID-19.

The CDR3 bases are TGTGCCAGCAGCGTACCAGGTTATTACAATGAGCAGTTCTTC. Its protein product is CASSVPGYYNEQFF. The gene calls are TRBV5-6 and TRBJ2-1, with unresolved D. The CDR3 sequence is 14 residues long. The V end lost 4 bases, the J end lost 4 bases, and 12 bases lay between the germline ends. Germline loops: CDR1 SGHDT, CDR2 YYEEEE.